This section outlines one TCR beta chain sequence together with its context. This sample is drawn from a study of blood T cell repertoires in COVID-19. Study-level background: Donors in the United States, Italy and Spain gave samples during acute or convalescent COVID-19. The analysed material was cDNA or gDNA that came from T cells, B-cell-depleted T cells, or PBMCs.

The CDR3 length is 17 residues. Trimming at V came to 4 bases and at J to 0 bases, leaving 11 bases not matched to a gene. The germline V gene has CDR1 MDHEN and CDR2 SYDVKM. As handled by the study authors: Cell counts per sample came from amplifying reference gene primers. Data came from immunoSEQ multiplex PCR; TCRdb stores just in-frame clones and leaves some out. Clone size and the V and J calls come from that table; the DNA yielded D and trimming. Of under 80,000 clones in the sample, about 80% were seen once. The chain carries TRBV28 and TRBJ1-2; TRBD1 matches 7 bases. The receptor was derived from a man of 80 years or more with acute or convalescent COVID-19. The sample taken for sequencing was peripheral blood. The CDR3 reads CASSSPRDSGSNYGYTF. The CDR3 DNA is TGTGCCAGCAGTTCACCAAGGGACAGTGGTTCTAACTATGGCTACACCTTC.